Detailed here is one TCR beta chain. Its antigen is undetermined. This CDR3 comprises 16 residues. Germline CDR1 is LGHDT and CDR2 is YNNKEL (reference sequence). From its re-call of the 5' RACE reads, TCRdb lists each CDR3 protein once, without DNA. The data include about 550,000 distinct CDR3 sequences; the top ten clones carry approximately 4%. This sample is part of a study of T cells expressing NK-cell markers. Study overall: It was from sorted CD3+CD56+NKG2C+, CD3+CD56+NKG2C- and CD3+CD56-NKG2C+ T cells that TCR beta repertoires came. Whole-study results and caveats: Dominant NKG2C+ clonotypes accounted for about 1.0-7.0% of CD8+ T cells in about six donors. In four donors, dominant clonotypes made up about 25-60.1% of CD3+CD56-NKG2C+ cells.

This chain joins TRBV3-1 and TRBJ2-5; TCRdb's D gene call, TRBD1, goes unchecked for lack of DNA. Input material: blood T cells: a sorted CD56 or NKG2C T cell subset, CD4+ or CD8+ T cells, or bulk PBMC T cells (not recorded which). The TCR originated in a young man in good health. The CDR3 here is CASSQLTGQGQETQYF.